This TCR beta chain was found in a study of blood T cells in healthy people across ages. Study-level information: About one barcoded beta molecule per two T cells was the capture yield of template switching.

A second PCR, run for roughly 7 to 11 cycles, used a sample-barcoded 5' primer plus a J-beta primer mix. Every sample gave at least 3 million paired-end reads containing CDR3. From the 5' RACE reads, TCRdb called clonotypes with MiXCR, one entry per CDR3 protein. The sample carries some 800,000 distinct CDR3 sequences, roughly 44% recorded once. The germline gives CDR1 SGHTA, CDR2 FQGNSA. The length of the CDR3 is 14 residues. Trimming took off 1 base at V and 0 bases at J, with 7 bases between the two ends. The clonotype originates from a man between 60 and 70 years old in good health. The sequenced material came from blood. The rearrangement joins TRBV7-2 to TRBJ2-7; D gene ambiguous. CDR3 in DNA: TGTGCCAGCAGCTTAGAGGCCAGCTCCTACGAGCAGTACTTC. Its protein product is CASSLEASSYEQYF.